These T cell receptor beta chains were read from a single sample in a study of T cell repertoires in cytomegalovirus infection. TCRdb analysed the reads with MiXCR anew, one entry per CDR3 protein. Of more than 150,000 distinct CDR3 sequences listed, roughly a fifth are singletons. The specimen sequenced was PBMCs. All receptors derive from a human donor in good health (CMV status not recorded). Some clones in this sample may be carry-over from other donors' samples. Each CDR3 is given with its conserved first and last residue. Fields, in order: J gene, V gene, D gene, clone size, CDR3 DNA, CDR3 protein. D genes are given only for firm matches. Clone size is shown for a subset of rows, as once, few, many or a class of expanded clone.

J gene: TRBJ1-1
V gene: TRBV6-6
D gene: -
clone size: few
CDR3 DNA: TGTGCCAGCAGTAAGGGCCTTGGGGGGGACACTGAAGCTTTCTTT
CDR3 protein: CASSKGLGGDTEAFF

J gene: TRBJ2-7
V gene: TRBV19
D gene: TRBD2
clone size: many
CDR3 DNA: TGTGCCAGTAGTATAGCGTCTAGCGGACACAGTGAGCAGTACTTC
CDR3 protein: CASSIASSGHSEQYF

J gene: TRBJ2-7
V gene: TRBV6-5
D gene: -
clone size: -
CDR3 DNA: TGTGCCAGCAGGGCTGGCGTTACCCTCCAGCAGTACTTC
CDR3 protein: CASRAGVTLQQYF

J gene: TRBJ2-2
V gene: TRBV12-3/TRBV12-4
D gene: -
clone size: few
CDR3 DNA: TGTGCCAGCAGCCGTTCCCGGGAGCTGTTTTTT
CDR3 protein: CASSRSRELFF

J gene: TRBJ1-2
V gene: TRBV20-1
D gene: -
clone size: -
CDR3 DNA: TGCAGTGCTGGAGGGGGGATTGACTATGGCTACACCTTC
CDR3 protein: CSAGGGIDYGYTF

J gene: TRBJ2-4
V gene: TRBV19
D gene: TRBD2
clone size: -
CDR3 DNA: TGTGCCAGTAGGGCGACTAGCGGGAGTGCCCTGTACTTC
CDR3 protein: CASRATSGSALYF

J gene: TRBJ2-5
V gene: TRBV7-2
D gene: -
clone size: -
CDR3 DNA: TGTGCCAGCAGCTCTGACCCCCCGGCCCCGGGGTACTTC
CDR3 protein: CASSSDPPAPGYF

J gene: TRBJ1-6
V gene: TRBV10-3
D gene: TRBD1
clone size: many
CDR3 DNA: TGTGCCATCAGTGAAGGGACAGCGAGCTCCTATAATTCACCCCTCCACTTT
CDR3 protein: CAISEGTASSYNSPLHF

J gene: TRBJ2-2
V gene: TRBV12-3/TRBV12-4
D gene: -
clone size: many
CDR3 DNA: TGTGCCAGCAGGGTAAACCCATCTTCCACCGGGGAGCTGTTTTTT
CDR3 protein: CASRVNPSSTGELFF

J gene: TRBJ2-1
V gene: TRBV14
D gene: -
clone size: few
CDR3 DNA: TGTGCCAGCAGCCTCCTGGAGGTAGCCCTCAATGAGCAGTTCTTC
CDR3 protein: CASSLLEVALNEQFF

J gene: TRBJ1-6
V gene: TRBV27
D gene: -
clone size: few
CDR3 DNA: TGTGCCAGCAGTCCTTATAATTCACCCCTCCACTTT
CDR3 protein: CASSPYNSPLHF

J gene: TRBJ2-7
V gene: TRBV28
D gene: TRBD2
clone size: many
CDR3 DNA: TGTGCCAGCAGTTTGTTGACTAGCGGGAGGTACGAGCAGTACTTC
CDR3 protein: CASSLLTSGRYEQYF

J gene: TRBJ2-7
V gene: TRBV6-1
D gene: TRBD1
clone size: few
CDR3 DNA: TGTGCCAGCAGCCAGGGGGATATCTACGAGCAGTACTTC
CDR3 protein: CASSQGDIYEQYF

J gene: TRBJ2-3
V gene: TRBV12-3/TRBV12-4
D gene: TRBD2
clone size: many
CDR3 DNA: TGTGCCAGCAGGTCGGGGCTAGCGGGGAACACAGATACGCAGTATTTT
CDR3 protein: CASRSGLAGNTDTQYF

J gene: TRBJ1-2
V gene: TRBV6-2/TRBV6-3
D gene: -
clone size: -
CDR3 DNA: TGTGCCAGCAGCCGAGGGACGGCCGGCGGCTACACCTTC
CDR3 protein: CASSRGTAGGYTF

J gene: TRBJ2-2
V gene: TRBV13
D gene: -
clone size: few
CDR3 DNA: TGTGCCAGCAGCTTCTCCAACAGGGCCTCCTCCGGGGAGCTGTTTTTT
CDR3 protein: CASSFSNRASSGELFF

J gene: TRBJ1-1
V gene: TRBV27
D gene: TRBD1
clone size: -
CDR3 DNA: TGTTCCAGCAGTCTCCTGGGACAGTACACTGAAGCTTTCTTT
CDR3 protein: CSSSLLGQYTEAFF

J gene: TRBJ2-1
V gene: TRBV30
D gene: -
clone size: few
CDR3 DNA: TGTGCCTGGAGCCATCTGCGAGGGTACAATGAGCAGTTCTTC
CDR3 protein: CAWSHLRGYNEQFF

J gene: TRBJ2-5
V gene: TRBV12-3/TRBV12-4
D gene: TRBD1
clone size: -
CDR3 DNA: TGTGCCAGCAGTTTAGGGACAGGGAGTTGGGAGACCCAGTACTTC
CDR3 protein: CASSLGTGSWETQYF

J gene: TRBJ2-1
V gene: TRBV7-2
D gene: TRBD2
clone size: many
CDR3 DNA: TGTGCCAGCAAAAGGGCTAGCGGGAGATTCAATGAGCAGTTCTTC
CDR3 protein: CASKRASGRFNEQFF